This T cell receptor beta chain was recovered during a study of shared T cell receptors in the human thymus. This CDR3 region has 18 residues. Germline-derived CDR1 and CDR2 are SGHRS and YFSETQ. The V end was cut by 4 bases, the J end by 1 base, with 23 bases between. Data came from immunoSEQ multiplex PCR; TCRdb stores just in-frame clones and leaves some out. The sample includes 550,000 to 800,000 clones, roughly 88% of them seen just once. The same specimen was also included in a second study, on human thymus T cells. Per that paper: Infants, healthy and Finnish, who were having corrective surgery for congenital heart defects served as donors. The source of the thymus tissue was resections taken during corrective heart surgery. Across thymic and blood repertoires, the usage of V and J genes appeared to be biased. Related reports documented highly overlapping thymic repertoires among unrelated individuals.

The TCR sequence derives from a girl under two years old with a congenital heart defect. The sample comprised thymocytes. The V call is TRBV5-1, the J call TRBJ2-5; a possible D gene is TRBD2 (6 bases). The CDR3 DNA is TGCGCCAGCAGCCCCCCGACTAGTACCTCTTCTCCCCAAGAGACCCAGTACTTC. As protein: CASSPPTSTSSPQETQYF. Looking up the rest from reference TRBV5-1 and TRBJ2-5 gives the full variable domain: KAGVTQTPRYLIKTRGQQVTLSCSPISGHRSVSWYQQTPGQGLQFLFEYFSETQRNKGNFPGRFSGRQFSNSRSEMNVSTLELGDSALYLCASSPPTSTSSPQETQYFGPGTRLLVL.